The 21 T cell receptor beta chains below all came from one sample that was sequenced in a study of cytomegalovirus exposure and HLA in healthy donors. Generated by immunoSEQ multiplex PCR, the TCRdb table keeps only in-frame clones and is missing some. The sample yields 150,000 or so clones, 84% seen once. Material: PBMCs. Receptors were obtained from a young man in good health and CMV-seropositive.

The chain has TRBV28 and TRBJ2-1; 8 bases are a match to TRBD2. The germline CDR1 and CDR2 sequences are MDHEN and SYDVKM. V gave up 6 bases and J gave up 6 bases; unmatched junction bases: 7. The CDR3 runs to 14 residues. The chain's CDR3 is CASRLAGGSNEQFF. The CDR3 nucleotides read TGTGCCAGCAGACTGGCGGGAGGAAGCAATGAGCAGTTCTTC.

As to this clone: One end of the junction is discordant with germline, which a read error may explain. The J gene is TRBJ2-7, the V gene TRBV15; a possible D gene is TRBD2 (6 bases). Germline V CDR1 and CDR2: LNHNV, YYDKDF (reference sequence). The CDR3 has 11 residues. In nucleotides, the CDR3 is TGTGCCACCAGCAACGGGACTCTGTGGAACTTC. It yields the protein CATSNGTLWNF.

The chain's CDR3 is CASSRGQARNSPLHF. In DNA, the CDR3 is TGTGCCAGCAGCCGCGGACAGGCGAGAAATTCACCCCTCCACTTT. The chain uses TRBV14 and TRBJ1-6; 7 nucleotides match TRBD1. With 4 bases clipped from V and 7 bases from J, the junction kept 7 bases outside the gene matches. Germline CDR1 reads SGHDN; CDR2 reads FVKESK. The CDR3 has 15 residues.

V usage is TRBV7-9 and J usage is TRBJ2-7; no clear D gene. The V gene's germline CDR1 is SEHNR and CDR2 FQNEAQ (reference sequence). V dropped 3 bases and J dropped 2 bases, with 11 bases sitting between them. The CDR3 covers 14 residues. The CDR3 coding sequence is TGTGCCAGCAGCTTTATCGGCAGGCCCTACGAGCAGTACTTC. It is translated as CASSFIGRPYEQYF.

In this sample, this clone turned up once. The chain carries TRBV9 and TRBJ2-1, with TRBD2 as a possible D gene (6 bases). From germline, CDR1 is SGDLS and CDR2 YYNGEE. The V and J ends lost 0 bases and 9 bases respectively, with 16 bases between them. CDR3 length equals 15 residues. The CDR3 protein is CASSVGEATRGEQFF. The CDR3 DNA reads TGTGCCAGCAGCGTAGGGGAGGCGACTAGAGGTGAGCAGTTCTTC.

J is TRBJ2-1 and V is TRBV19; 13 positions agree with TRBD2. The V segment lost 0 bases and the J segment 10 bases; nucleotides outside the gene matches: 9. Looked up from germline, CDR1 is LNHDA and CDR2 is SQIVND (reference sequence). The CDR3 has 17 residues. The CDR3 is CASSIELAGGPKPEQFF. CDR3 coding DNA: TGTGCCAGTAGTATAGAACTAGCGGGAGGGCCTAAACCCGAGCAGTTCTTC.

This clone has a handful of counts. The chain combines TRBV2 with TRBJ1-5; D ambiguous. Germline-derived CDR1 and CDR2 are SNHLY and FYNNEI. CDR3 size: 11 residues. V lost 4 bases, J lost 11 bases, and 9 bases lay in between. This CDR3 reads CASSARQAQHF. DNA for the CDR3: TGTGCCAGCAGTGCCCGCCAGGCCCAGCATTTT.

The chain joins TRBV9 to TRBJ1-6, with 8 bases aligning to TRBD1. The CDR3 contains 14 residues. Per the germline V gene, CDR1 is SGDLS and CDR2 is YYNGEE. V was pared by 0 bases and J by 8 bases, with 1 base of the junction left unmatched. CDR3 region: CASSVEDRDSPLHF. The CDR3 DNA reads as TGTGCCAGCAGCGTAGAGGACAGGGATTCACCCCTCCACTTT.

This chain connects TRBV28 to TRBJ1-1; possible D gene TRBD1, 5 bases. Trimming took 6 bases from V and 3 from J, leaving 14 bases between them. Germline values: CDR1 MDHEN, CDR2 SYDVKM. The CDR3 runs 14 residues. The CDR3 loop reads CASRWGDRDTEAFF. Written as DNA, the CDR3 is TGTGCCAGCAGGTGGGGCGATAGGGACACTGAAGCTTTCTTT.

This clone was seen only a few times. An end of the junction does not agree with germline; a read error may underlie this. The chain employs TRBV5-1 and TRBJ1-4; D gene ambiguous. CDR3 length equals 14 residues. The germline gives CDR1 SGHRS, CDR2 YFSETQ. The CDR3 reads CASSLGRTNEKLFF. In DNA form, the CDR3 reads TGTGCCAGCAGCTTGGGGAGGACTAATGAAAAACTGTTTTTT.

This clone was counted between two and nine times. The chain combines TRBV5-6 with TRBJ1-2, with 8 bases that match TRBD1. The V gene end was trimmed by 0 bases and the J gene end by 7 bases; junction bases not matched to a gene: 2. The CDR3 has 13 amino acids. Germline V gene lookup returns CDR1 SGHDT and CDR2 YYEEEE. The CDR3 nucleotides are TGTGCCAGCAGCTTGGTGGACAGGGCTGGCTACACCTTC. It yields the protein CASSLVDRAGYTF.

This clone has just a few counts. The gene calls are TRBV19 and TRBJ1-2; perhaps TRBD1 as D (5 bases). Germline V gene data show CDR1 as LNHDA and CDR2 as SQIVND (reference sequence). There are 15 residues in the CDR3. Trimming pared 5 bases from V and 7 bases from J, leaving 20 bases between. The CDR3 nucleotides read TGTGCCAGTAGTCCAGGAGAAGGGGCAGTAGGTGGCTACACCTTC. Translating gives CASSPGEGAVGGYTF. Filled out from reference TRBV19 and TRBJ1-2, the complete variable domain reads DGGITQSPKYLFRKEGQNVTLSCEQNLNHDAMYWYRQDPGQGLRLIYYSQIVNDFQKGDIAEGYSVSREKKESFPLTVTSAQKNPTAFYLCASSPGEGAVGGYTFGSGTRLTVV.

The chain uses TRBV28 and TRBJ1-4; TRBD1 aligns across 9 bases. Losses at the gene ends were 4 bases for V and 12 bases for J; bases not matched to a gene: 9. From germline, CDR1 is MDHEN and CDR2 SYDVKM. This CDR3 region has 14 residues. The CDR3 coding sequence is TGTGCCAGCAGTTCCGGGACAGGGTTCAGGGAACTGTTTTTT. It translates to CASSSGTGFRELFF.

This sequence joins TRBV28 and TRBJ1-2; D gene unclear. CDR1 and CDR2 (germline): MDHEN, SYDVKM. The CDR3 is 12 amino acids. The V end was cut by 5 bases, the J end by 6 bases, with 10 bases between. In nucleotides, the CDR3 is TGTGCCAGCAGTCCCAGGAGGGATGGCTACACCTTC. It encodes CASSPRRDGYTF.

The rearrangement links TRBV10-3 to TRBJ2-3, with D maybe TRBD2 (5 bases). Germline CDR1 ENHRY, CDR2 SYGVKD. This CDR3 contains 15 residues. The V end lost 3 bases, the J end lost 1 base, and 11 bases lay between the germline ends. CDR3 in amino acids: CAISEVRERTDTQYF. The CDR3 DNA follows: TGTGCCATCAGTGAAGTCCGGGAACGCACAGATACGCAGTATTTT.

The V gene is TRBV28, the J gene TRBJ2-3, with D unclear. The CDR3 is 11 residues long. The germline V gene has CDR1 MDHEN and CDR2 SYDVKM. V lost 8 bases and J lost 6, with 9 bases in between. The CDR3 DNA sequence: TGTGCCAGCGGGCCGCTGGATACGCAGTATTTT. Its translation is CASGPLDTQYF.

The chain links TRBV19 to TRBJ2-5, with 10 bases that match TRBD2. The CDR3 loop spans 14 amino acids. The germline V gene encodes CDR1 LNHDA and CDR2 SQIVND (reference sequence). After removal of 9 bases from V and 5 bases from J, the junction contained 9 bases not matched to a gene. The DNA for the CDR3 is TGTGCCAGCGCCCAAGCGGGAGGGTTGGAGACCCAGTACTTC. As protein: CASAQAGGLETQYF.

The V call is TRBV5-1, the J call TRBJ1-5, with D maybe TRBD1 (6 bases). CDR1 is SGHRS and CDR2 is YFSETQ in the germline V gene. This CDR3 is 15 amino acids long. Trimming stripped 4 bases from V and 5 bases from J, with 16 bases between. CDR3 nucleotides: TGCGCCAGCAGCAAATCAGGGGCGCAGGATCAGCCCCAGCATTTT. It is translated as CASSKSGAQDQPQHF.

Here the CDR3 DNA reads TGTGCCAGCTTCCCCTATAGCAATCAGCCCCAGCATTTT. Protein product: CASFPYSNQPQHF. This chain connects TRBV11-1 to TRBJ1-5; the D is unclear. CDR1 and CDR2 (germline): SGHAT, FQDESV (reference sequence). V shed 8 bases and J shed 0 bases, with 8 bases lying between them. The CDR3 sequence is 13 residues long.

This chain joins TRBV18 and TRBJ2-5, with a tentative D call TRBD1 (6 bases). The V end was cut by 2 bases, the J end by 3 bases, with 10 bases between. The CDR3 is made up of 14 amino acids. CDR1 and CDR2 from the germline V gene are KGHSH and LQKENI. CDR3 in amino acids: CASSPRDIEETQYF. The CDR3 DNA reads TGTGCCAGCTCACCAAGGGACATCGAAGAGACCCAGTACTTC.

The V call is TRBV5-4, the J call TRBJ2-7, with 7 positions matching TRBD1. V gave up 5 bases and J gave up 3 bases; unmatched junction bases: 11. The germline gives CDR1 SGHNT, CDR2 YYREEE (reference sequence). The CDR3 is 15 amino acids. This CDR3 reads CASSLRQGRVYEQYF. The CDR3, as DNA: TGTGCCAGCAGTCTGCGACAGGGCAGAGTCTACGAGCAGTACTTC.